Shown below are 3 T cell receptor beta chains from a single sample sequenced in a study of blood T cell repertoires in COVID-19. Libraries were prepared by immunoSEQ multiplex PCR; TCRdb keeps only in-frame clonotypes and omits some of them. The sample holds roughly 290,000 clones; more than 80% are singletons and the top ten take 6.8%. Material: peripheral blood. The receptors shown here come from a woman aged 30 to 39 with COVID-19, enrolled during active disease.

The CDR3 DNA follows: TGCGCCAGCAGCCAAGGGACAGGGGAAGGTATAATCAATCAGCCCCAGCATTTT. Its translation is CASSQGTGEGIINQPQHF. The chain links TRBV4-1 to TRBJ1-5, with 9 bases that match TRBD1. The V gene end was trimmed by 1 base and the J gene end by 3 bases; junction bases not matched to a gene: 10. CDR3 size: 18 residues. The germline V gene encodes CDR1 MGHRA and CDR2 YSYEKL.

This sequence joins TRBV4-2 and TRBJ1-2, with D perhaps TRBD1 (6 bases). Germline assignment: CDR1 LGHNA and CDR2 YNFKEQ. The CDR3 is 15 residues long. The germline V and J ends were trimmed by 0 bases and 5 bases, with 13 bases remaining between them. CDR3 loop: CASSQDLGASYGYTF. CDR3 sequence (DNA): TGTGCCAGCAGCCAAGATCTGGGGGCCAGTTATGGCTACACCTTC.

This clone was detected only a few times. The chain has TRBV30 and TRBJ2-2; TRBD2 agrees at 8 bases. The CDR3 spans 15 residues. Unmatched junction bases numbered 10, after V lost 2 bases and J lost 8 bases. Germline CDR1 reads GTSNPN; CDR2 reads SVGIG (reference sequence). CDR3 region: CAWSREGRPTGELFF. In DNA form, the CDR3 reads TGTGCCTGGAGTCGGGAGGGGAGGCCGACTGGGGAGCTGTTTTTT.